Following are 22 T cell receptor beta chains from one sample sequenced in a study of T cell clonality in common variable immunodeficiency. General observations from the study: Reportedly, TCR beta sequences from common variable immunodeficiency showed fewer deletions and N-nucleotide insertions.

TCRdb's copy holds only in-frame clones and misses some; the assay was immunoSEQ multiplex PCR. The sample has 30,000 to 35,000 clones, none seen only once. For these receptors, no antigen is known. Sequenced sample: peripheral blood mononuclear cells. The source of these receptors is a human donor with common variable immunodeficiency.

This clone was found a few times. The DNA ends 3 residues before the CDR3 does, and the rest of the CDR3 is filled in from the germline J gene. V is TRBV7-6 and J is TRBJ2-5; 7 positions match TRBD2. V was pared by 2 bases and J by 0 bases, with 9 bases of the junction left unmatched. Germline CDR1 and CDR2: SGHVS and FNYEAQ. The CDR3 totals 17 residues. Incomplete CDR3 DNA: TGTGCCAGCAGCTTAAGATCGGGGGGAGAGTACCAAGAGACC. This translates into CASSLRSGGEYQET. Given in full, the CDR3 is CASSLRSGGEYQETQYF.

A word on this clone: Read coverage stops 3 residues before the CDR3 terminus; the germline J gene supplies the remainder. This chain connects TRBV7-3 to TRBJ2-3; 12 bases fit TRBD2. V lost 4 bases and J lost 3; bases outside the gene matches: 8. The germline CDR1 and CDR2 sequences are SGHTA and FQGTGA. This CDR3 has 17 amino acids. The CDR3 is CASSSQPSGRGTDTQYF. CDR3 DNA (partial): TGTGCCAGCAGCTCCCAACCTAGCGGGAGGGGAACAGATACG.

This clone was counted at least ten times. The read ends 3 residues shy of where the CDR3 ends; the end is completed using the germline J gene. This chain joins TRBV12-3 or TRBV12-4 and TRBJ2-3; 8 bases line up with TRBD2. The CDR3 runs 16 residues. V lost 1 base, J lost 4 bases, and 7 bases stayed unmatched. CDR3 loop: CASSLGEGTRSDTQYF. The covered CDR3 bases are TGTGCCAGCAGTTTAGGGGAAGGGACTAGATCAGATACG.

A word on this clone: The read halts 3 residues ahead of the CDR3 end, with the missing end drawn from the germline J gene. The chain recombines TRBV11-1 with TRBJ2-1; the D gene is possibly TRBD2 (6 bases). This CDR3 is 14 amino acids long. V was shortened by 8 bases and J by 2 bases, with 13 bases between the two germline ends. Germline lookup yields CDR1 SGHAT and CDR2 FQDESV (reference sequence). CDR3 in amino acids: CASSLVAAYNEQFF. Incomplete CDR3 DNA: TGTGCCAGCTCCCTGGTAGCGGCCTACAATGAG.

By frequency in the sample, this clone is large. The read terminates 3 residues ahead of where the CDR3 ends, so the germline J gene completes it. This CDR3 is also generated by other DNA sequences in the sample. V usage is TRBV14 and J usage is TRBJ2-1; maybe TRBD2 (6 bases). Trimming left V 1 base short and J 9 bases short, with 10 bases between. In germline, CDR1 is SGHDN, CDR2 FVKESK. CDR3 length: 13 amino acids. This chain's CDR3 is CASSQARRGEQFF. The sequenced CDR3 bases are TGTGCCAGCAGCCAAGCTAGGCGGGGTGAG.

With respect to this clone: The read stops 3 residues short of the end of the CDR3; the missing end is completed from the germline J gene. This rearrangement joins TRBV7-9 to TRBJ1-6; D is perhaps TRBD1 (6 bases). Trimming removed 5 bases at V and 5 bases at J, with 13 bases between. Germline V gene data show CDR1 as SEHNR and CDR2 as FQNEAQ (reference sequence). The CDR3 is 15 amino acids. Incomplete CDR3 DNA: TGTGCCAGCAGCGAGACAGGCAACCATAATTCACCC. Its translation is CASSETGNHNSP. The full CDR3 sequence reads CASSETGNHNSPLHF.

The sample holds a few counts of this clone. The sample has other DNA sequences that encode this CDR3 too. The sequenced CDR3 bases are TGTGCCAGCAGCCCTAGCGGATCCACAGATACG. Protein sequence: CASSPSGSTDT. The whole CDR3 sequence is CASSPSGSTDTQYF. V gene TRBV7-9 combines with J gene TRBJ2-3; TRBD2 matches 7 bases. The read gets to within 3 residues of the CDR3 end, and the germline J gene fills in the rest. From germline, CDR1 is SEHNR and CDR2 FQNEAQ (reference sequence). With 5 bases clipped from V and 2 bases from J, the junction kept 4 bases outside the gene matches. The CDR3 contains 14 residues.

This clone was detected many times. The observed sequence ends 3 residues before the CDR3 terminus, with the missing tail filled in from the germline J gene. The chain couples TRBV6-2 or TRBV6-3 to TRBJ2-5; 7 bases agree with TRBD2. With V trimmed by 5 bases and J by 4 bases, 1 base remained unmatched. Germline values: CDR1 MNHEY, CDR2 SVGEGT. The CDR3 runs to 12 residues. CDR3 in amino acids: CASSGGGETQYF. Partial CDR3 DNA: TGTGCCAGCAGTGGGGGGGGAGAGACC.

This clone has a count of ten or more. With the read ending 3 residues before the CDR3 end, the germline J gene is used to fill in that end. The chain recombines TRBV7-8 with TRBJ2-7, with TRBD2 matching 12 bases. Germline V gene lookup returns CDR1 SGHVS and CDR2 FQNEAQ. The CDR3 has 15 amino acids. J lost 6 bases, V lost 5 bases, and 8 bases had no gene match. Incomplete CDR3 DNA: TGTGCCAGCAGCCCCCCTAGCGGGAGGGCTCTCGAG. Amino acid sequence: CASSPPSGRALE. The full CDR3 sequence reads CASSPPSGRALEQYF.

Points on this clone: The observed sequence ends 3 residues before the CDR3 terminus, with the missing tail filled in from the germline J gene. The V gene is TRBV18, the J gene TRBJ2-5; weak D call: TRBD2 (5 bases). Trimming cost V 3 bases and J 4 bases, with 18 bases left between them. Germline CDR1 KGHSH, CDR2 LQKENI. The CDR3 loop spans 16 amino acids. The CDR3 sequence is CASSPMRAGQPETQYF. The covered CDR3 bases are TGTGCCAGCTCACCTATGAGGGCCGGTCAACCAGAGACC.

This clone was detected ten times or more. The read ends 3 residues shy of where the CDR3 ends; the end is completed using the germline J gene. The rearrangement links TRBV19 to TRBJ2-7; D remains ambiguous. CDR3 length: 11 residues. V lost 5 bases to trimming and J lost 2 bases, with 4 bases between them. CDR1 is LNHDA, CDR2 SQIVND, per germline (reference sequence). CDR3 in amino acids: CASSSAYEQYF. The sequenced CDR3 bases are TGTGCCAGTAGTTCGGCCTACGAG.

This clone was observed a few times. The read falls 3 residues short of the CDR3 end, and the missing part is taken from the germline J gene. The chain recombines TRBV7-3 with TRBJ2-7; 10 bases are a match to TRBD1. From germline, CDR1 is SGHTA and CDR2 FQGTGA. With 6 bases clipped from V and 1 base from J, the junction kept 6 bases outside the gene matches. CDR3 length: 15 residues. The DNA read from the CDR3 is TGTGCCAGCAGGAAACCGGGACAGGGGTCCTACGAG. Amino acids: CASRKPGQGSYE. The complete CDR3 sequence is CASRKPGQGSYEQYF.

This clone was recorded at least ten times. The read halts 3 residues ahead of the CDR3 end, with the missing end drawn from the germline J gene. This chain uses TRBV20-1 with TRBJ1-2; 10 nucleotides agree with TRBD1. V shed 3 bases and J 4 bases; nucleotides not matched to a gene: 14. The CDR3 is 17 amino acids. CDR1 is DFQATT and CDR2 is SNEGSKA in the germline V gene (reference sequence). The CDR3 loop is CSASSTGGARMIYGYTF. The sequenced part of the CDR3 DNA is TGCAGTGCTAGCTCGACAGGGGGCGCACGAATGATCTATGGC.

This clone has only a few counts. A far larger clone is only one base removed, so a read error is likely. The DNA ends 3 residues before the CDR3 does, and the rest of the CDR3 is filled in from the germline J gene. This chain joins TRBV20-1 and TRBJ2-1; 8 bases are shared with TRBD1. Germline CDR1 DFQATT, CDR2 SNEGSKA (reference sequence). J was trimmed by 7 bases and V by 8 bases; bases with no gene match: 7. CDR3 length: 12 residues. The CDR3 bases that were read are TGCAGTTTAGGGACAGGCCCAAATGAG. Translated: CSLGTGPNE. The CDR3 reads in full as CSLGTGPNEQFF.

This clone has a handful of counts. Sequencing ends 3 residues short of the CDR3 end; the germline J gene provides the rest. The chain joins TRBV20-1 to TRBJ2-1, with D perhaps TRBD2 (6 bases). V dropped 3 bases and J dropped 0 bases, with 12 bases sitting between them. This CDR3 spans 15 amino acids. CDR1 is DFQATT, CDR2 SNEGSKA, per germline (reference sequence). CDR3 region: CSASQPGGSYNEQFF. Partial CDR3 DNA: TGCAGTGCTAGTCAGCCCGGGGGCTCCTACAATGAG.

The table lists this clone with a few counts. The CDR3 loop is CASSPGDHEQYF. The DNA read from the CDR3 is TGTGCCAGCAGCCCGGGTGATCACGAG. The gene calls are TRBV7-2 and TRBJ2-7, with D hard to call. Coverage ceases 3 residues before the CDR3 finishes, and the germline J gene fills in the end. Germline CDR1 SGHTA, CDR2 FQGNSA. CDR3 length: 12 amino acids. The V and J ends lost 5 bases and 5 bases respectively, with 10 bases between them.

This clone was seen a few times. The CDR3 is cut off 3 residues early in the read; its end comes from the germline J gene. The V call is TRBV7-6, the J call TRBJ2-2, with 7 bases fitting TRBD1. Germline CDR1 is SGHVS and CDR2 is FNYEAQ. V lost 5 bases and J lost 4; bases outside the gene matches: 10. The CDR3 has 16 residues. The covered CDR3 bases are TGTGCCAGCAGCCTATCTACAGGGGTTACCACCGGGGAG. It translates to CASSLSTGVTTGE. The entire CDR3 is CASSLSTGVTTGELFF.

About this clone: Read sequence stops 3 residues before the CDR3 end, and the germline J gene provides the missing end. This rearrangement joins TRBV18 to TRBJ1-5; perhaps TRBD1 as D (6 bases). V was pared by 3 bases and J by 1 base, with 13 bases between. Germline V gene sequence: CDR1 KGHSH, CDR2 LQKENI. This CDR3 is 16 amino acids long. CDR3 residues: CASSPVRGGSNQPQHF. The part of the CDR3 DNA that was read is TGTGCCAGCTCACCGGTAAGGGGGGGCAGCAATCAGCCC.

This clone was counted ten times or more. The observed sequence ends 3 residues before the CDR3 terminus, with the missing tail filled in from the germline J gene. The chain is built from TRBV11-3 and TRBJ1-5; TRBD1 agrees at 8 bases. The CDR3 sequence is 15 residues long. V was clipped by 5 bases and J by 2 bases; unmatched bases: 5. Looked up from germline, CDR1 is SGHNT and CDR2 is YENEEA. CDR3 region: CASSLDRGGNQPQHF. The DNA read from the CDR3 is TGTGCCAGCAGCCTTGACAGGGGTGGCAATCAGCCC.

The table lists this clone with a few counts. The read terminates 3 residues before the CDR3 end, so the remaining end is supplied by the germline J gene. The J gene is TRBJ2-5, the V gene TRBV6-1, with D tentatively TRBD2 (5 bases). V lost 3 bases to trimming and J lost 6 bases, with 11 bases between them. Looked up from germline, CDR1 is MNHNS and CDR2 is SASEGT. The CDR3 is 13 amino acids. CDR3 loop: CASSDGVNQTQYF. The sequenced part of the CDR3 DNA is TGTGCCAGCAGTGACGGGGTCAATCAGACC.

Notes on this clone: The read stops 3 residues short of the end of the CDR3; the missing end is completed from the germline J gene. This chain uses TRBV20-1 with TRBJ1-5; possible D gene TRBD1, 5 bases. Germline V gene lookup returns CDR1 DFQATT and CDR2 SNEGSKA (reference sequence). Trimming took 1 base from V and 4 from J, leaving 11 bases between them. The CDR3 sequence is 14 residues long. Partial CDR3 DNA: TGCAGTGCTAGAGGACAGTCCGAAAATCAGCCC. This translates into CSARGQSENQP. The whole CDR3 region reads CSARGQSENQPQHF.

Ten or more counts support this clone. Read coverage stops 3 residues before the CDR3 terminus; the germline J gene supplies the remainder. This chain joins TRBV20-1 and TRBJ2-5; TRBD1 is a possible D gene (6 bases). V was shortened by 6 bases and J by 2 bases, with 16 bases between the two germline ends. The CDR3 totals 14 residues. CDR1 DFQATT and CDR2 SNEGSKA come from the germline V gene (reference sequence). The CDR3 here is CSARGFLGQETQYF. CDR3 bases read: TGCAGTGCGAGGGGGTTTTTAGGACAAGAGACC.